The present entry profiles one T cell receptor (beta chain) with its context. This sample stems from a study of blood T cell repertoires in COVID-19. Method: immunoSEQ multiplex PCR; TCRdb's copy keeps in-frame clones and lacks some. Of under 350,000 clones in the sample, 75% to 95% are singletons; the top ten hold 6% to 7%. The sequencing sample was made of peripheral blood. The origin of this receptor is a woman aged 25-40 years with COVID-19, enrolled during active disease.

The CDR3 nucleotides are TGTGCCAGCAATCCTAGCCAAACCGGGGAGCTGTTTTTT. Translating it yields CASNPSQTGELFF. V and J are TRBV9 and TRBJ2-2; D might be TRBD2 (5 bases). Germline V gives CDR1 SGDLS, CDR2 YYNGEE. The CDR3 is made up of 13 amino acids. The V and J ends lost 6 bases and 5 bases respectively, with 11 bases between them.